This note documents a single T cell receptor beta chain sequence. This sample was included in a study of blood T cell repertoires in COVID-19. Per germline, CDR1 MDHEN and CDR2 SYDVKM. Trimming left V 1 base short and J 6 bases short, with 12 bases between. The CDR3 runs 15 residues. Sequencing was performed with immunoSEQ multiplex PCR; in TCRdb, only in-frame clones are kept and a portion is missing. Among about 200,000 clones listed, about 82% were seen once. The chain recombines TRBV28 with TRBJ2-2, with TRBD2 as a possible D gene (5 bases). The source of this sequence is a man aged 40-49 years with acute COVID-19. The sample taken for sequencing was PBMCs or T cells enriched from blood (not recorded which). The CDR3 DNA is TGTGCCAGCAGTTTATACGGGAAGGCACCCGGGGAGCTGTTTTTT. Residues: CASSLYGKAPGELFF.